The 8 T cell receptor beta chains below come from one sample, sequenced in a study of CD8+ T cells in alopecia areata. Extracted from the samples, RNA was reverse transcribed into cDNA to serve as the sequencing template. Generated by immunoSEQ multiplex PCR, the TCRdb table keeps only in-frame clones and is missing some. The data contain 110,000 or so clones, 50% to 65% of them seen just once; the ten biggest clones take up roughly 3.5%. The treatment is: oral pan-JAK inhibitor, 5-10 mg twice daily. The sequenced sample was CD4+ T cells sorted from blood, obtained at week 24, from a patient treated with tofacitinib. Receptors were obtained from a human donor with alopecia areata.

The chain joins TRBV5-1 to TRBJ2-5; a weak D match, TRBD1 (6 bases). The germline V gene encodes CDR1 SGHRS and CDR2 YFSETQ. This CDR3 comprises 17 residues. V was cut by 0 bases and J by 1 base, with 16 bases left in between. CDR3 region: CASSLGPAGVGQETQYF. The DNA of the CDR3 is TGCGCCAGCAGCTTGGGGCCGGCAGGGGTCGGCCAAGAGACCCAGTACTTC.

This clone was picked up a small number of times. The chain is built from TRBV7-2 and TRBJ2-7; 8 bases agree with TRBD2. In germline, CDR1 is SGHTA, CDR2 FQGNSA. The CDR3 spans 15 residues. Trimming cost V 5 bases and J 0 bases; bases outside gene matches: 6. CDR3 amino acids: CASSQTSASSYEQYF. In DNA form, the CDR3 reads TGTGCCAGCAGCCAGACTAGCGCAAGCTCCTACGAGCAGTACTTC.

This clone was detected a few times. The chain uses TRBV7-9 and TRBJ2-6; the D is unclear. CDR1 is SEHNR and CDR2 is FQNEAQ in the germline V gene (reference sequence). V gave up 3 bases and J gave up 0 bases, with 15 bases separating them. The CDR3 is made up of 18 amino acids. The CDR3: CASSFTGSAPSGANVLTF. The CDR3 DNA sequence: TGTGCCAGCAGCTTCACGGGCTCGGCACCCTCTGGGGCCAACGTCCTGACTTTC. Variable domain in full (rest from reference TRBV7-9 and TRBJ2-6): DTGVSQNPRHKITKRGQNVTFRCDPISEHNRLYWYRQTLGQGPEFLTYFQNEAQLEKSRLLSDRFSAERPKGSFSTLEIQRTEQGDSAMYLCASSFTGSAPSGANVLTFGAGSRLTVL.

The chain has TRBV27 and TRBJ2-5, with 11 bases that match TRBD2. The trim removed 5 bases at V and 5 bases at J, leaving 13 bases unmatched. The CDR3 sequence is 17 residues long. The germline gives CDR1 MNHEY, CDR2 SMNVEV (reference sequence). The DNA for the CDR3 is TGTGCCAGCAGTGATCCCGGGACTAGCGGTTATTGGGAGACCCAGTACTTC. Protein product: CASSDPGTSGYWETQYF.

The gene calls are TRBV4-3 and TRBJ2-7; the D call may be TRBD1 or TRBD2 (6 bases each). The CDR3 is made up of 13 amino acids. CDR1 and CDR2 (germline): LGHNA, YSLEER. Between the trimmed V and J ends, which lost 2 bases and 6 bases, there was a span of 11 bases. CDR3 amino acids: CASSQSGGGEQYF. CDR3 DNA sequence: TGCGCCAGCAGCCAATCAGGAGGGGGCGAGCAGTACTTC.

The CDR3 sequence: CASSPAGQGYGYTF. Here the CDR3 DNA reads TGTGCCAGCAGCCCGGCGGGACAGGGCTATGGCTACACCTTC. V is TRBV7-9 and J is TRBJ1-2; TRBD1 matches at 9 bases. Germline V gene sequence: CDR1 SEHNR, CDR2 FQNEAQ (reference sequence). Unmatched junction bases numbered 5, after V lost 5 bases and J lost 4 bases. The CDR3 covers 14 residues. The variable domain in full, completed from reference TRBV7-9 and TRBJ1-2, reads DTGVSQNPRHKITKRGQNVTFRCDPISEHNRLYWYRQTLGQGPEFLTYFQNEAQLEKSRLLSDRFSAERPKGSFSTLEIQRTEQGDSAMYLCASSPAGQGYGYTFGSGTRLTVV.

The chain is built from TRBV4-3 and TRBJ2-3; D unclear. Germline loops: CDR1 LGHNA, CDR2 YSLEER. The CDR3 has 11 amino acids. The ends were cut back, 2 bases at V and 3 bases at J, with 0 bases in the middle. This CDR3 is CASSQTDTQYF. The CDR3 DNA is TGCGCCAGCAGCCAAACAGATACGCAGTATTTT.

This chain links TRBV4-1 with TRBJ2-3; D uncertain. The CDR3 runs to 17 residues. CDR1 and CDR2 from the germline V gene are MGHRA and YSYEKL. V dropped 0 bases and J dropped 3 bases, with 16 bases sitting between them. The CDR3 coding sequence is TGCGCCAGCAGCCAAGAGGCCGGGCCTTGGGTAACAGATACGCAGTATTTT. Its protein product is CASSQEAGPWVTDTQYF.